This TCR beta chain was captured by sequencing in a study of cytomegalovirus exposure and HLA in healthy donors. Study-level findings and limits: An analysis done earlier found most TCR beta V segments productive about 87% or about 30% of the time.

Comments on this clone: As yet, its antigen is unknown. Other DNA sequences in the same sample also yield this CDR3.

Unrecorded immune exposures were likely, despite nominal health at sampling. This CDR3 is built from 12 residues. The germline gives CDR1 MDHEN, CDR2 SYDVKM. The V segment lost 8 bases and the J segment 9 bases; nucleotides outside the gene matches: 8. PCR involved 60 Vbeta and 13 Jbeta primers. Clones were sequenced by immunoSEQ multiplex PCR, and TCRdb holds only the in-frame ones, with some missing. The table shows 150,000 to 200,000 clones, with over 60% occurring only once. Input material: PBMCs. V is TRBV28 and J is TRBJ1-1; 8 nucleotides align to TRBD1. The sequence was collected from a young woman in good health and CMV-seronegative. The CDR3 here is CASWSGGSQAFF. CDR3 sequence (DNA): TGTGCCAGCTGGTCAGGGGGCAGTCAAGCTTTCTTT.